The clone carrying this T cell receptor beta chain was seen a few times. What it recognizes is unknown. Germline lookup yields CDR1 MGHRA and CDR2 YSYEKL. V lost 2 bases to trimming and J lost 3 bases, with 10 bases between them. The CDR3 consists of 14 residues. These data originate in a study of CD8 T cells in ankylosing spondylitis. Each TCR beta library was made by quantitative 5'-RACE that incorporated molecular barcodes. TCRdb reprocessed the 5' RACE reads via MiXCR and lists one record per CDR3 protein. Here the sample spans roughly 670,000 distinct CDR3 sequences, around 19% being singletons. Study outcomes and limitations: There was a TCR beta motif, made of roughly eight highly homologous variants, that appeared characteristic of ankylosing spondylitis blood. Prior literature has documented some motif variants in synovial fluid and blood from reactive arthritis.

This clonotype was obtained from a male donor with ankylosing spondylitis. Sequenced: blood, either unsorted or a sorted T cell fraction (not recorded which). The rearrangement uses TRBV4-1 and TRBJ1-1; possible D gene TRBD1, 6 bases. The CDR3 region is CASSQHRVDTEAFF. For the CDR3, the DNA is TGCGCCAGCAGCCAACACAGGGTGGACACTGAAGCTTTCTTT.